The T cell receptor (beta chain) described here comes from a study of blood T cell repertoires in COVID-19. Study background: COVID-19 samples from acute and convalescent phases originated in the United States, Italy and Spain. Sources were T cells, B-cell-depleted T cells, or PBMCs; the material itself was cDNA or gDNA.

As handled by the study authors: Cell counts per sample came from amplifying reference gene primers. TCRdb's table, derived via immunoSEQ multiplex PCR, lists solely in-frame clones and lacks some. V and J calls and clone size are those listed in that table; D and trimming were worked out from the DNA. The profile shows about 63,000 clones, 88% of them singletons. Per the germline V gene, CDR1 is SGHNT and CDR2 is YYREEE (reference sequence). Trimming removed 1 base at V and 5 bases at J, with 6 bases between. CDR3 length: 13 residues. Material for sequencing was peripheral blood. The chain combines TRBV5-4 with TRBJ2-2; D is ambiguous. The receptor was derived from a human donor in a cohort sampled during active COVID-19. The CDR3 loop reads CASSLFQTGELFF. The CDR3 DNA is TGTGCCAGCAGCTTGTTCCAGACCGGGGAGCTGTTTTTT.